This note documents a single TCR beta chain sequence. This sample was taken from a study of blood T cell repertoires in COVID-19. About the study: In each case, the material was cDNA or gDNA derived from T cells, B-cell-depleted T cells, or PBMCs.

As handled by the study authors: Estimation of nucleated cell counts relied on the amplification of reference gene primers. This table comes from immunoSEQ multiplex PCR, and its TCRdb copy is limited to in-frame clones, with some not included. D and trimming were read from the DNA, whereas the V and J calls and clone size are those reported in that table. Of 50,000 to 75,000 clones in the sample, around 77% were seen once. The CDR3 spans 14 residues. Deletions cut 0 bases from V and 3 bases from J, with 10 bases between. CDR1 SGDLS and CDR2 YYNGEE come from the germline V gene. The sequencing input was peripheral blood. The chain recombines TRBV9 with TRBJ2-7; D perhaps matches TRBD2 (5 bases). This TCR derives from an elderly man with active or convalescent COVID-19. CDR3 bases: TGTGCCAGCAGCGTAGAGGGCGGACTCTACGAGCAGTACTTC. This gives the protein CASSVEGGLYEQYF.